Listed below are T cell receptor beta chains from one sample, sequenced in a study of T cells in Graves' hyperthyroidism and ophthalmopathy. One entry per CDR3 protein results from TCRdb running MiXCR on the multiplex PCR reads. The table shows some 460,000 distinct CDR3 sequences, with approximately 14% occurring only once. Sequenced material: blood. Every receptor here comes from a woman aged 18-29 years with Graves' hyperthyroidism. Each CDR3 is given with its conserved first and last residue.

TRBV4-1	TRBJ1-1	CASSQADIGNTEAFF
TRBV5-5	TRBJ2-3	CASSLRLAGADTQYF
TRBV28	TRBJ1-1	CASSSVTGGLNTEAFF
TRBV2	TRBJ1-6	CTSTGRPNSPLHF
TRBV7-2	TRBJ2-7	CASSIQHYEQYF
TRBV20-1	TRBJ2-2	CSARDAGEHTGELFF
TRBV12-3/TRBV12-4	TRBJ1-1	CASNWTPRNTEAFF
TRBV5-1	TRBJ1-4	CASGSGGANEKLFF
TRBV5-1	TRBJ2-2	CASSRGAGGPGELFF
TRBV5-1	TRBJ2-4	CASSPSGENIQYF
TRBV27	TRBJ1-4	CASSPSTSGEKLFF
TRBV12-3/TRBV12-4	TRBJ1-2	CASTWMDGPWDGYTF
TRBV7-9	TRBJ2-1	CASSPRTGLAGGEQFF
TRBV6-1	TRBJ1-2	CASSPFIVNYGYTF
TRBV4-3	TRBJ2-3	CASSPEGQNTDTQYF
TRBV3-1	TRBJ1-1	CASSQLQGSTEAFF
TRBV10-3	TRBJ2-1	CAVNGDRGDNEQFF
TRBV5-1	TRBJ1-4	CASSLGATTNEKLFF
TRBV20-1	TRBJ2-7	CSARPPGSGRHVQYF
TRBV7-3	TRBJ2-5	CASSRGAEETQYF